The 2 T cell receptor beta chains reported below all come from one sample, sequenced in a study of T cells in Graves' hyperthyroidism and ophthalmopathy (dated by TCRdb to the late 2010s). Preparation of the library involved multiplex PCR. The instrument was an Illumina HiSeq 2000. TCR beta CDR3 regions were amplified from RNA transcripts. The TCR CDR3 was subjected to a first round of RT-PCR using the HTBI primer set and the Qiagen OneStep RT-PCR kit. TCRdb trimmed public reads at Q25 via fastp, called clones via MiXCR and kept in-frame beta chains. Entries are consolidated by CDR3 protein sequence, retaining the most common genes and DNA. The sample records 200,000 to 300,000 distinct CDR3 sequences, about a sixth of which are singletons. About 30% of the sample is taken by the ten largest. Sequenced material: blood. These receptors all come from a woman aged 18-30 years with Graves' ophthalmopathy.

This clonotype was counted at least ten times. V usage is TRBV9 and J usage is TRBJ1-2, with D uncertain. V lost 4 bases and J 4 bases, leaving 17 bases between the germline ends. The germline gives CDR1 SGDLS, CDR2 YYNGEE. The CDR3 runs 15 residues. The CDR3 DNA is TGTGCCAGCAGCAACCCTCTGACGGGAACCTATGGCTACACCTTC. It specifies CASSNPLTGTYGYTF.

In this sample, this clonotype turned up a few times. The genes are TRBV6-5 and TRBJ2-3, with a weak D call TRBD2 (6 bases). Germline loops: CDR1 MNHEY, CDR2 SVGAGI. The V end was cut by 4 bases, the J end by 4 bases, with 15 bases between. CDR3 length equals 15 residues. CDR3 in DNA: TGTGCCAGCAGTTCCTCCCCGACGGGGGCAGATACGCAGTATTTT. Amino acids: CASSSSPTGADTQYF.